The 24 T cell receptor beta chains presented below share a single source sample, sequenced in a study of OX40 agonist ivuxolimab in advanced cancers. The repertoire was sequenced with immunoSEQ multiplex PCR; TCRdb's copy has only in-frame clones and lacks some. This sample has approximately 38,000 clones, with 92% found just once. Source: CD4+ or CD8+ T cells sorted from blood, taken in a trial of the OX40 agonist ivuxolimab. The source is an adult with an advanced solid tumor such as melanoma, head and neck, liver or kidney cancer.

This chain links TRBV30 with TRBJ2-7; D uncertain. CDR1 and CDR2 (germline): GTSNPN, SVGIG (reference sequence). The CDR3 has 13 amino acids. V dropped 0 bases and J dropped 1 base, with 7 bases sitting between them. The CDR3 bases are TGTGCCTGGAGTGTAATACAATCCTACGAGCAGTACTTC. The encoded protein is CAWSVIQSYEQYF.

The rearrangement joins TRBV27 to TRBJ2-2; D perhaps matches TRBD2 (6 bases). The CDR3 runs 14 residues. From germline, CDR1 is MNHEY and CDR2 SMNVEV (reference sequence). Trimming took 2 bases from V and 6 from J, leaving 10 bases between them. CDR3 loop: CASSLLASAGELFF. The CDR3 DNA is TGTGCCAGCAGTTTACTAGCGAGCGCCGGGGAGCTGTTTTTT.

This clone came up once. The rearrangement uses TRBV5-8 and TRBJ2-7; 10 bases line up with TRBD2. CDR3 length: 15 amino acids. Looked up from germline, CDR1 is SGHTS and CDR2 is YDEGEE. The ends lost 4 bases at V and 3 bases at J; junction bases unmatched: 7. CDR3 in DNA: TGTGCCAGCAGCGGATGGGGACTAGCGAACTACGAGCAGTACTTC. Protein: CASSGWGLANYEQYF.

This clone is medium-sized within its sample. The gene calls are TRBV7-6 and TRBJ2-7; weak D call: TRBD1 (6 bases). CDR3 size: 13 residues. The germline V gene encodes CDR1 SGHVS and CDR2 FNYEAQ. Between the trimmed V and J ends, which lost 5 bases and 5 bases, there was a span of 13 bases. The CDR3 loop reads CASSPQGIHEQYF. The DNA for the CDR3 is TGTGCCAGCAGCCCCCAGGGGATCCACGAGCAGTACTTC. Looking up the rest from reference TRBV7-6 and TRBJ2-7 gives the full variable domain: GAGVSQSPRYKVTKRGQDVALRCDPISGHVSLYWYRQALGQGPEFLTYFNYEAQQDKSGLPNDRFSAERPEGSISTLTIQRTEQRDSAMYRCASSPQGIHEQYFGPGTRLTVT.

The V and J genes are TRBV6-1 and TRBJ2-4; TRBD1 matches at 11 bases. The J segment lost 0 bases and the V segment lost 1 base, leaving 2 bases of the junction unmatched. The CDR3 covers 17 residues. The germline CDR1 and CDR2 sequences are MNHNS and SASEGT. The CDR3 loop reads CASSEVGTGGAKNIQYF. The CDR3 nucleotides are TGTGCCAGCAGTGAAGTAGGGACAGGGGGAGCCAAAAACATTCAGTACTTC.

This rearrangement joins TRBV7-2 to TRBJ1-5; the D is unclear. Germline CDR1 reads SGHTA; CDR2 reads FQGNSA. The CDR3 is 14 amino acids. The V gene lost 2 bases and the J gene lost 5 bases, with 10 bases spanning the gap. The CDR3: CASSLRGQDQPQHF. The CDR3 bases are TGTGCCAGCAGCTTAAGAGGGCAGGATCAGCCCCAGCATTTT.

This rearrangement joins TRBV7-9 to TRBJ1-2; TRBD1 might be the D (6 bases). The CDR3 is made up of 17 amino acids. Between the trimmed V and J ends, which lost 4 bases and 2 bases, there was a span of 20 bases. Germline V gene sequence: CDR1 SEHNR, CDR2 FQNEAQ (reference sequence). DNA of the CDR3: TGTGCCAGCAGCTCACGGCTCCGGGACAAAGGGAACTATGGCTACACCTTC. It yields the protein CASSSRLRDKGNYGYTF. The whole variable domain, remainder taken from reference TRBV7-9 and TRBJ1-2, is DTGVSQNPRHKITKRGQNVTFRCDPISEHNRLYWYRQTLGQGPEFLTYFQNEAQLEKSRLLSDRFSAERPKGSFSTLEIQRTEQGDSAMYLCASSSRLRDKGNYGYTFGSGTRLTVV.

J is TRBJ1-5 and V is TRBV4-2; D call uncertain. In germline, CDR1 is LGHNA, CDR2 YNFKEQ. V lost 0 bases and J lost 0, with 9 bases in between. The CDR3 has 16 residues. The CDR3 here is CASSQETEYSNQPQHF. DNA of the CDR3: TGTGCCAGCAGCCAAGAAACGGAATATAGCAATCAGCCCCAGCATTTT.

The V call is TRBV7-6, the J call TRBJ2-7, with D perhaps TRBD1 or TRBD2 (5 bases each). In germline, CDR1 is SGHVS, CDR2 FNYEAQ. This CDR3 has 15 amino acids. V dropped 5 bases and J dropped 1 base, with 15 bases sitting between them. The CDR3 nucleotides read TGTGCCAGCAGCCTGGGACCATTGGGGTCCTACGAGCAGTACTTC. Translated: CASSLGPLGSYEQYF.

This CDR3 is CASRDSSYTF. For the CDR3, the DNA is TGTGCCAGTAGGGACAGCAGCTACACCTTC. The chain links TRBV19 to TRBJ1-2; tentative D call: TRBD1 (6 bases). Trimming removed 6 bases from V and 9 bases from J, with 8 bases in between. The CDR3 sequence is 10 residues long. Germline V gene sequence: CDR1 LNHDA, CDR2 SQIVND (reference sequence).

The chain combines TRBV9 with TRBJ1-3; 8 bases agree with TRBD1. Germline trimming cut 5 bases from V and 0 bases from J; bases unmatched to any gene: 4. The CDR3 covers 15 residues. Germline V gene sequence: CDR1 SGDLS, CDR2 YYNGEE. CDR3 amino acids: CASSLQGGSGNTIYF. The DNA of the CDR3 is TGTGCCAGCAGTTTACAGGGGGGCTCTGGAAACACCATATATTTT.

The chain uses TRBV6-4 and TRBJ2-3; 10 nucleotides align to TRBD1. V was clipped by 4 bases and J by 1 base; unmatched bases: 2. Germline V gene sequence: CDR1 MRHNA, CDR2 SNTAGT. The CDR3 has 15 amino acids. The DNA of the CDR3 is TGTGCCAGCAGTGTGGGGACAGGGGGCACAGATACGCAGTATTTT. It specifies CASSVGTGGTDTQYF.

This chain joins TRBV29-1 and TRBJ2-1; the match to TRBD1 covers 7 bases. Germline loops: CDR1 SQVTM, CDR2 ANQGSEA. Unmatched junction bases numbered 6, after V lost 3 bases and J lost 4 bases. This CDR3 contains 14 residues. CDR3 loop: CSVDGTETYNEQFF. The CDR3 DNA reads TGCAGCGTTGACGGGACAGAGACTTACAATGAGCAGTTCTTC.

V and J are TRBV28 and TRBJ2-7; no clear D. V was pared by 6 bases and J by 2 bases, with 14 bases between. The CDR3 loop spans 14 amino acids. Germline V gene sequence: CDR1 MDHEN, CDR2 SYDVKM. CDR3 amino acids: CASSPAPDPYEQYF. As DNA, the CDR3 is TGTGCCAGCAGCCCCGCCCCAGATCCCTACGAGCAGTACTTC.

The V gene is TRBV9, the J gene TRBJ2-3, with TRBD2 matching 8 bases. This CDR3 spans 17 amino acids. Germline V gene data show CDR1 as SGDLS and CDR2 as YYNGEE. V lost 3 bases and J lost 0; bases outside the gene matches: 9. CDR3 sequence reads: CASSGSPTSDSTDTQYF. The CDR3 DNA follows: TGTGCCAGCAGCGGGAGCCCGACTAGCGATAGCACAGATACGCAGTATTTT. The full variable domain, in which reference TRBV9 and TRBJ2-3 provide the parts outside the CDR3, is DSGVTQTPKHLITATGQRVTLRCSPRSGDLSVYWYQQSLDQGLQFLIQYYNGEERAKGNILERFSAQQFPDLHSELNLSSLELGDSALYFCASSGSPTSDSTDTQYFGPGTRLTVL.

The rearrangement uses TRBV25-1 and TRBJ1-1, with D possibly matching TRBD1 (6 bases). The length of the CDR3 is 16 residues. Trimming removed 3 bases from V and 1 base from J, with 15 bases in between. The germline gives CDR1 MGHDK, CDR2 SYGVNS. The DNA for the CDR3 is TGTGCCAGCAGTGAGCGGTGGGGACACTCGAACACTGAAGCTTTCTTT. Its translation: CASSERWGHSNTEAFF.

The chain carries TRBV4-1 and TRBJ1-1, with D perhaps matching TRBD1 (6 bases). In germline, CDR1 is MGHRA, CDR2 YSYEKL. The ends were cut back, 5 bases at V and 4 bases at J, with 11 bases in the middle. This CDR3 is 13 amino acids long. The CDR3 region is CASSEDSSTEAFF. The DNA of the CDR3 is TGCGCCAGCAGCGAGGACAGTAGCACTGAAGCTTTCTTT.

This chain uses TRBV18 with TRBJ2-5; D call uncertain. V lost 3 bases and J 5 bases, leaving 16 bases between the germline ends. This CDR3 is built from 15 residues. Germline V gene sequence: CDR1 KGHSH, CDR2 LQKENI. CDR3 loop: CASSPSPDQEETQYF. In DNA form, the CDR3 reads TGTGCCAGCTCACCGAGTCCCGACCAGGAGGAGACCCAGTACTTC.

V gene TRBV6-5 combines with J gene TRBJ2-7; D remains ambiguous. V lost 5 bases and J lost 7, with 9 bases in between. Germline V CDR1 and CDR2: MNHEY, SVGAGI. CDR3 size: 11 residues. CDR3 protein: CASSQGGEQYF. CDR3 in DNA: TGTGCCAGCAGTCAAGGTGGGGAGCAGTACTTC.

V gene TRBV7-9 combines with J gene TRBJ2-2; possible D gene TRBD2, 6 bases. Germline lookup yields CDR1 SEHNR and CDR2 FQNEAQ (reference sequence). The germline V and J ends were trimmed by 5 bases and 1 base, with 14 bases remaining between them. This CDR3 has 16 residues. The CDR3 DNA reads TGTGCCAGCAGCATTAACACCGGGAGGAACACCGGGGAGCTGTTTTTT. Amino acids: CASSINTGRNTGELFF.

This chain's CDR3 is CASSQGVTPQGQFGQYF. The CDR3 bases are TGTGCCAGCAGCCAAGGCGTTACGCCTCAGGGACAATTTGGGCAGTACTTC. This chain uses TRBV14 with TRBJ2-7; possible D gene TRBD1, 6 bases. Germline V gene sequence: CDR1 SGHDN, CDR2 FVKESK. CDR3 size: 17 residues. The V end was cut by 1 base, the J end by 9 bases, with 25 bases between.

The table lists this clone with a few counts. The chain is built from TRBV4-1 and TRBJ2-7; no reliable D call. Germline assignment: CDR1 MGHRA and CDR2 YSYEKL. The V end lost 4 bases, the J end lost 3 bases, and 10 bases lay between the germline ends. This CDR3 region has 13 residues. CDR3 amino acids: CASSLQRFYEQYF. CDR3 sequence (DNA): TGCGCCAGCAGCCTTCAGAGGTTCTACGAGCAGTACTTC.

This sequence joins TRBV28 and TRBJ1-3, with D uncertain. V lost 8 bases and J 8 bases, leaving 13 bases between the germline ends. Germline CDR1 MDHEN, CDR2 SYDVKM. This CDR3 has 12 amino acids. The CDR3 DNA reads TGTGCCAGCGCTTTACGTAGAGACACCATATATTTT. Its translation: CASALRRDTIYF.

The chain recombines TRBV18 with TRBJ1-4; the D gene is possibly TRBD1 (6 bases). Germline values: CDR1 KGHSH, CDR2 LQKENI. V dropped 6 bases and J dropped 3 bases, with 11 bases sitting between them. There are 14 residues in the CDR3. In DNA form, the CDR3 reads TGTGCCAGCTCGGGGGCGCTGGCTAATGAAAAACTGTTTTTT. Residues: CASSGALANEKLFF.